These 24 T cell receptor beta chains were all obtained from the same sample, sequenced in a study of blood T cell repertoires in COVID-19. Libraries were prepared by immunoSEQ multiplex PCR; TCRdb keeps only in-frame clonotypes and omits some of them. The table lists 150,000 to 200,000 clones, 86% of them singletons. The sequenced sample consisted of peripheral blood. Every receptor here comes from a woman in her sixties or seventies with COVID-19, enrolled during active disease.

The chain is built from TRBV24-1 and TRBJ2-7; 9 nucleotides match TRBD1. The junction had 3 bases not matched to a gene; V was cut back by 4 bases and J by 3 bases. CDR1 is KGHDR, CDR2 SFDVKD, per germline. The CDR3 is made up of 14 amino acids. The CDR3 nucleotides read TGTGCCACCAGTGAAGGGACAGGGAGCTACGAGCAGTACTTC. This translates into CATSEGTGSYEQYF.

V gene TRBV7-9 combines with J gene TRBJ2-7, with TRBD1 identical over 9 bases. Germline V gene sequence: CDR1 SEHNR, CDR2 FQNEAQ (reference sequence). After removal of 4 bases from V and 1 base from J, the junction contained 2 bases not matched to a gene. There are 14 residues in the CDR3. The chain's CDR3 is CASSWDRVSYEQYF. CDR3 sequence (DNA): TGTGCCAGCAGCTGGGACAGGGTTTCCTACGAGCAGTACTTC.

The rearrangement links TRBV20-1 to TRBJ2-5; 13 bases agree with TRBD2. Germline-derived CDR1 and CDR2 are DFQATT and SNEGSKA (reference sequence). The CDR3 totals 18 residues. Trimming took 3 bases from V and 4 from J; bases not matched to a gene: 14. The CDR3 sequence: CSASAFGLAGAGGETQYF. The CDR3 nucleotides read TGCAGTGCTAGTGCCTTCGGACTAGCGGGAGCAGGGGGAGAGACCCAGTACTTC.

This chain's CDR3 is CASGGKSGREARAGELFF. CDR3 DNA sequence: TGTGCTAGTGGTGGAAAAAGCGGGAGAGAGGCGAGGGCCGGGGAGCTGTTTTTT. The chain couples TRBV12-5 to TRBJ2-2, with 8 bases fitting TRBD2. The trim removed 5 bases at V and 6 bases at J, leaving 17 bases unmatched. CDR1 and CDR2 from the germline V gene are LGHNT and FRNRAP. The CDR3 has 18 amino acids.

J is TRBJ1-1 and V is TRBV7-2, with D tentatively TRBD1 (6 bases). V was clipped by 4 bases and J by 3 bases, with 12 bases between them. Germline V gives CDR1 SGHTA, CDR2 FQGNSA. This CDR3 contains 14 residues. Here the CDR3 DNA reads TGTGCCAGCAGCTACAGGGCCCCCGACACTGAAGCTTTCTTT. Translated: CASSYRAPDTEAFF. Supplemented by reference TRBV7-2 and TRBJ1-1, the full variable domain reads GAGVSQSPSNKVTEKGKDVELRCDPISGHTALYWYRQSLGQGLEFLIYFQGNSAPDKSGLPSDRFSAERTGGSVSTLTIQRTQQEDSAVYLCASSYRAPDTEAFFGQGTRLTVV.

This clone was observed a handful of times. The chain has TRBV6-5 and TRBJ1-1; 9 bases map to TRBD1. Germline CDR1 is MNHEY and CDR2 is SVGAGI. The CDR3 spans 12 residues. With 5 bases clipped from V and 6 bases from J, the junction kept 1 base outside the gene matches. The CDR3 sequence: CASSRQGAEAFF. CDR3 DNA sequence: TGTGCCAGCAGTCGACAGGGGGCTGAAGCTTTCTTT.

V is TRBV28 and J is TRBJ2-7; 7 bases line up with TRBD1. V was pared by 6 bases and J by 5 bases, with 10 bases of the junction left unmatched. Germline lookup yields CDR1 MDHEN and CDR2 SYDVKM. CDR3 length: 14 amino acids. The CDR3 loop reads CASSQNRGLDEQYF. The CDR3 region has the DNA TGTGCCAGCAGCCAGAACAGGGGTTTGGACGAGCAGTACTTC. Complete variable domain (other parts from reference TRBV28 and TRBJ2-7): DVKVTQSSRYLVKRTGEKVFLECVQDMDHENMFWYRQDPGLGLRLIYFSYDVKMKEKGDIPEGYSVSREKKERFSLILESASTNQTSMYLCASSQNRGLDEQYFGPGTRLTVT.

The rearrangement joins TRBV19 to TRBJ1-4; D may be TRBD1 (6 bases). The V end lost 7 bases, the J end lost 7 bases, and 19 bases lay between the germline ends. The germline V gene has CDR1 LNHDA and CDR2 SQIVND (reference sequence). CDR3 length: 15 amino acids. The CDR3 reads CASTKVPRGVEKLFF. For the CDR3, the DNA is TGTGCCAGTACCAAGGTCCCCAGGGGCGTTGAAAAACTGTTTTTT. Full variable domain (missing parts from reference TRBV19 and TRBJ1-4): DGGITQSPKYLFRKEGQNVTLSCEQNLNHDAMYWYRQDPGQGLRLIYYSQIVNDFQKGDIAEGYSVSREKKESFPLTVTSAQKNPTAFYLCASTKVPRGVEKLFFGSGTQLSVL.

The chain carries TRBV27 and TRBJ2-7; 9 bases match TRBD2. CDR1 and CDR2 from the germline V gene are MNHEY and SMNVEV (reference sequence). The CDR3 runs 13 residues. Unmatched junction bases numbered 9, after V lost 6 bases and J lost 9 bases. This CDR3 reads CASSRLAEHRQYF. In DNA form, the CDR3 reads TGTGCCAGCAGCAGACTAGCGGAACATCGGCAGTACTTC.

The chain has TRBV6-6 and TRBJ1-4, with 9 bases that match TRBD1. Trimming cost V 0 bases and J 5 bases; bases outside gene matches: 1. The CDR3 is 15 amino acids. The germline gives CDR1 MNHNY, CDR2 SVGAGI (reference sequence). Here the CDR3 DNA reads TGTGCCAGCAGTTACTCTGACAGGGGGAATGAAAAACTGTTTTTT. Amino acid sequence: CASSYSDRGNEKLFF.

The chain joins TRBV10-1 to TRBJ2-2, with 10 bases that match TRBD2. CDR1 and CDR2 from the germline V gene are WNHNN and SYGVQD (reference sequence). With 6 bases clipped from V and 7 bases from J, the junction kept 8 bases outside the gene matches. The CDR3 has 15 residues. CDR3 bases: TGCGCCAGCAGAGCAAGGACTAGCGGAGACGGGGAGCTGTTTTTT. This codes for CASRARTSGDGELFF.

This chain connects TRBV25-1 to TRBJ1-5, with 7 bases fitting TRBD1. This CDR3 has 14 residues. Looked up from germline, CDR1 is MGHDK and CDR2 is SYGVNS. V shed 4 bases, J shed 7 bases, and the junction held 7 bases outside the gene matches. The CDR3 loop reads CASSGTGEGQPQHF. CDR3 DNA sequence: TGTGCCAGCAGTGGAACAGGGGAAGGGCAGCCCCAGCATTTT. Full variable domain (rest looked up from reference TRBV25-1 and TRBJ1-5): EADIYQTPRYLVIGTGKKITLECSQTMGHDKMYWYQQDPGMELHLIHYSYGVNSTEKGDLSSESTVSRIRTEHFPLTLESARPSHTSQYLCASSGTGEGQPQHFGDGTRLSIL.

This chain joins TRBV10-3 and TRBJ1-1; D ambiguous. Germline V gives CDR1 ENHRY, CDR2 SYGVKD. V dropped 6 bases and J dropped 0 bases, with 5 bases sitting between them. The CDR3 sequence is 12 residues long. CDR3 amino acids: CAIRGMNTEAFF. CDR3 sequence (DNA): TGTGCCATCAGGGGCATGAACACTGAAGCTTTCTTT.

This chain links TRBV10-3 with TRBJ1-4; TRBD1 matches 8 bases. The CDR3 consists of 16 residues. With 4 bases clipped from V and 2 bases from J, the junction kept 6 bases outside the gene matches. The germline gives CDR1 ENHRY, CDR2 SYGVKD. This CDR3 reads CAISATGVSTNEKLFF. CDR3 in DNA: TGTGCCATCAGTGCGACAGGGGTTTCTACTAATGAAAAACTGTTTTTT.

V and J are TRBV27 and TRBJ2-7; 8 nucleotides agree with TRBD2. The junction had 10 bases not matched to a gene; V was cut back by 4 bases and J by 5 bases. This CDR3 region has 15 residues. Germline values: CDR1 MNHEY, CDR2 SMNVEV (reference sequence). As DNA, the CDR3 is TGTGCCAGCAGTTCTCTAGCGGGTTTTAGGGACGAGCAGTACTTC. It encodes CASSSLAGFRDEQYF.

This clone appeared a few times. The chain employs TRBV7-2 and TRBJ1-1; maybe TRBD1 (5 bases). Per germline, CDR1 SGHTA and CDR2 FQGNSA. This CDR3 has 17 amino acids. The ends were cut back, 5 bases at V and 1 base at J, with 20 bases in the middle. CDR3 protein: CASSQGTLNFRNTEAFF. For the CDR3, the DNA is TGTGCCAGCAGCCAGGGAACTCTGAATTTTCGGAACACTGAAGCTTTCTTT.

This clone has just one count. The chain has TRBV27 and TRBJ2-1, with a weak D call TRBD2 (5 bases). Germline-derived CDR1 and CDR2 are MNHEY and SMNVEV (reference sequence). This CDR3 is 14 amino acids long. Trimming left V 5 bases short and J 8 bases short, with 16 bases between. The CDR3: CASSPRGRYDEQFF. The CDR3 DNA follows: TGTGCCAGCAGTCCCCGGGGTAGGTACGATGAGCAGTTCTTC.

The chain uses TRBV29-1 and TRBJ1-2; 10 positions match TRBD1. The V segment lost 7 bases and the J segment 8 bases; nucleotides outside the gene matches: 10. From germline, CDR1 is SQVTM and CDR2 ANQGSEA. The CDR3 is 13 residues long. CDR3 in amino acids: CSAGTGDVEGYTF. The CDR3 bases are TGCAGCGCGGGGACAGGGGATGTAGAAGGCTACACCTTC. Using reference TRBV29-1 and TRBJ1-2 for the parts outside the CDR3, the full variable domain is SAVISQKPSRDICQRGTSLTIQCQVDSQVTMMFWYRQQPGQSLTLIATANQGSEATYESGFVIDKFPISRPNLTFSTLTVSNMSPEDSSIYLCSAGTGDVEGYTFGSGTRLTVV.

V is TRBV6-6 and J is TRBJ2-1, with 8 bases fitting TRBD2. Germline V CDR1 and CDR2: MNHNY, SVGAGI (reference sequence). V was clipped by 6 bases and J by 3 bases; unmatched bases: 7. The CDR3 is made up of 15 amino acids. The CDR3 nucleotides are TGTGCCAGCAGATATAGCGGGACCGACTACAATGAGCAGTTCTTC. Its translation is CASRYSGTDYNEQFF.

The V and J genes are TRBV19 and TRBJ1-5; D is unclear. From germline, CDR1 is LNHDA and CDR2 SQIVND (reference sequence). The CDR3 has 16 amino acids. With 6 bases removed from V and 1 base from J, the gap between germline ends came to 16 bases. The CDR3, as DNA: TGTGCCAGTAGCCCTGTGAGAGGCGGGAGCAATCAGCCCCAGCATTTT. Its translation: CASSPVRGGSNQPQHF.

V gene TRBV30 combines with J gene TRBJ2-1; the match to TRBD2 covers 7 bases. CDR1 GTSNPN and CDR2 SVGIG come from the germline V gene (reference sequence). The J segment lost 2 bases and the V segment lost 2 bases, leaving 9 bases of the junction unmatched. The CDR3 length is 16 residues. The CDR3 reads CAWSIEGGPPYNEQFF. CDR3 nucleotides: TGTGCCTGGAGTATAGAGGGAGGGCCCCCCTACAATGAGCAGTTCTTC.

This clone occurred a few times. V is TRBV7-2 and J is TRBJ2-7, with 7 bases fitting TRBD2. The CDR3 covers 15 residues. From germline, CDR1 is SGHTA and CDR2 FQGNSA. V was pared by 2 bases and J by 0 bases, with 4 bases of the junction left unmatched. CDR3 residues: CASSLLAASSYEQYF. The CDR3, as DNA: TGTGCCAGCAGCTTACTAGCGGCCAGCTCCTACGAGCAGTACTTC.

The chain couples TRBV10-2 to TRBJ2-2, with 13 bases identical to TRBD2. V gave up 9 bases and J gave up 5 bases; unmatched junction bases: 9. Germline CDR1 WSHSY, CDR2 SAAADI. This CDR3 spans 16 amino acids. The CDR3 spells CASSPGLAGRTGELFF. The CDR3 coding sequence is TGCGCCAGTTCCCCGGGACTAGCGGGAAGGACCGGGGAGCTGTTTTTT.

This clone was counted a single time. V gene TRBV19 combines with J gene TRBJ2-2; possibly TRBD2 for D (6 bases). Germline CDR1 reads LNHDA; CDR2 reads SQIVND (reference sequence). The CDR3 runs to 13 residues. V lost 2 bases and J 6 bases, leaving 7 bases between the germline ends. This CDR3 reads CASSITGAGELFF. CDR3 in DNA: TGTGCCAGTAGTATAACGGGGGCCGGGGAGCTGTTTTTT.